The 22 T cell receptor beta chains given below trace back to one sample, sequenced in a study of beta chain features in type 1 diabetes. The antigens for these receptors are not known. Study observations and caveats: Moderate but significant shortening of TCRB CDR3s was recorded in all four CD4+ subsets from Type 1 diabetes patients.

The authors reverse transcribed all of the isolated RNA, so sequencing captured expressed TCRB transcripts. Produced via immunoSEQ multiplex PCR; TCRdb's table is partial and in-frame only. The data hold 250,000 to 300,000 clones, with approximately 24% observed a single time. Sequencing was carried out using naive CD4+ T cells from blood. The receptors derive from a woman aged 25 to 39 with type 1 diabetes.

This clone showed up just a few times. CDR3 nucleotides: TGTGCCTGGAGTGGAGGCCACACAGATACGCAGTATTTT. Translating gives CAWSGGHTDTQYF. This chain connects TRBV30 to TRBJ2-3; D gene ambiguous. The CDR3 is 13 residues long. The V and J ends lost 1 base and 2 bases respectively, with 7 bases between them. CDR1 is GTSNPN and CDR2 is SVGIG in the germline V gene (reference sequence).

The chain joins TRBV6-1 to TRBJ2-1; 7 nucleotides align to TRBD1. The CDR3 runs 14 residues. Looked up from germline, CDR1 is MNHNS and CDR2 is SASEGT. V trimming: 1 base; J trimming: 4 bases; junction bases outside the gene matches: 1. The CDR3 DNA reads as TGTGCCAGCAGTGAAGGACAGGGTTACAATGAGCAGTTCTTC. Translation: CASSEGQGYNEQFF.

This clone showed up just a few times. The chain couples TRBV15 to TRBJ2-3, with TRBD2 identical over 9 bases. CDR1 and CDR2 (germline): LNHNV, YYDKDF (reference sequence). CDR3 length: 14 amino acids. The V and J ends lost 0 bases and 10 bases, in that order; junction bases with no gene match: 5. CDR3 residues: CATSREGTSLAQYF. As DNA, the CDR3 is TGTGCCACCAGCAGAGAGGGGACTAGCCTTGCGCAGTATTTT. Full variable domain (missing parts from reference TRBV15 and TRBJ2-3): DAMVIQNPRYQVTQFGKPVTLSCSQTLNHNVMYWYQQKSSQAPKLLFHYYDKDFNNEADTPDNFQSRRPNTSFCFLDIRSPGLGDTAMYLCATSREGTSLAQYFGPGTRLTVL.

The genes are TRBV11-2 and TRBJ2-3, with TRBD2 identical over 9 bases. This CDR3 spans 16 amino acids. Unmatched junction bases numbered 9, after V lost 5 bases and J lost 3 bases. Germline CDR1 and CDR2: SGHAT and FQNNGV. The CDR3 bases are TGTGCCAGCAGCCCCTTAGCGGGAGAAGTGACAGATACGCAGTATTTT. Translated: CASSPLAGEVTDTQYF.

This chain uses TRBV4-1 with TRBJ2-5; the match to TRBD2 covers 7 bases. The CDR3 totals 14 residues. Germline-derived CDR1 and CDR2 are MGHRA and YSYEKL. V shed 1 base, J shed 3 bases, and the junction held 2 bases outside the gene matches. This CDR3 reads CASSQGGGKETQYF. CDR3 DNA sequence: TGCGCCAGCAGCCAAGGGGGAGGGAAAGAGACCCAGTACTTC.

The rearrangement joins TRBV7-3 to TRBJ2-7; 7 bases agree with TRBD2. Germline V CDR1 and CDR2: SGHTA, FQGTGA. The CDR3 loop spans 14 amino acids. Trimming cost V 3 bases and J 2 bases; bases outside gene matches: 4. CDR3 in DNA: TGTGCCAGCAGCTTGTCTAGCGGCACCTACGAGCAGTACTTC. It specifies CASSLSSGTYEQYF.

V usage is TRBV9 and J usage is TRBJ2-1, with 10 bases identical to TRBD2. The CDR3 is 16 amino acids. CDR1 is SGDLS, CDR2 YYNGEE, per germline. V dropped 3 bases and J dropped 4; count of bases not matched to a gene: 7. The DNA for the CDR3 is TGTGCCAGCAGCGAATCGACTAGCGGGCCGTACAATGAGCAGTTCTTC. Its protein is CASSESTSGPYNEQFF.

The sample holds a few counts of this clone. The chain uses TRBV2 and TRBJ1-1; 11 bases match TRBD1. The CDR3 runs 14 residues. The ends lost 9 bases at V and 6 bases at J; junction bases unmatched: 9. The germline V gene encodes CDR1 SNHLY and CDR2 FYNNEI. The CDR3: CASGQGAVDSEAFF. The DNA of the CDR3 is TGTGCCAGTGGACAGGGGGCTGTAGACTCTGAAGCTTTCTTT.

Only a few counts were recorded for this clone. V is TRBV18 and J is TRBJ1-1; D possibly corresponds to TRBD1 (5 bases). The CDR3 runs to 13 residues. Germline CDR1 KGHSH, CDR2 LQKENI. With 5 bases removed from V and 0 bases from J, the gap between germline ends came to 7 bases. CDR3 sequence (DNA): TGTGCCAGCTCAACGACAGTGAACACTGAAGCTTTCTTT. Encoded protein: CASSTTVNTEAFF.

In this sample, this clone turned up a few times. The genes are TRBV15 and TRBJ1-5; TRBD1 matches 7 bases. CDR1 is LNHNV, CDR2 YYDKDF, per germline (reference sequence). After removal of 8 bases from V and 5 bases from J, the junction contained 9 bases not matched to a gene. The CDR3 extends over 14 amino acids. In DNA form, the CDR3 reads TGTGCCACCGGACGGACAGGAGGGTATCAGCCCCAGCATTTT. Amino acids: CATGRTGGYQPQHF.

The chain carries TRBV30 and TRBJ2-5, with TRBD1 identical over 11 bases. Trimming at V came to 7 bases and at J to 5 bases, leaving 3 bases not matched to a gene. The CDR3 length is 12 residues. Germline V gene data show CDR1 as GTSNPN and CDR2 as SVGIG (reference sequence). The CDR3, as DNA: TGTGCCTCGGGACAGGGGGGGGAGACCCAGTACTTC. It translates to CASGQGGETQYF. Looking up the rest from reference TRBV30 and TRBJ2-5 gives the full variable domain: SQTIHQWPATLVQPVGSPLSLECTVEGTSNPNLYWYRQAAGRGLQLLFYSVGIGQISSEVPQNLSASRPQDRQFILSSKKLLLSDSGFYLCASGQGGETQYFGPGTRLLVL.

The chain carries TRBV10-3 and TRBJ2-2; 7 bases are a match to TRBD1. Germline values: CDR1 ENHRY, CDR2 SYGVKD. V shed 6 bases, J shed 1 base, and the junction held 8 bases outside the gene matches. The CDR3 is made up of 16 amino acids. The CDR3 spells CAISDRVLGNTGELFF. CDR3 DNA sequence: TGTGCCATCAGCGACAGGGTCCTAGGGAACACCGGGGAGCTGTTTTTT.

The V gene is TRBV29-1, the J gene TRBJ1-2; TRBD1 matches at 7 bases. V dropped 6 bases and J dropped 2; count of bases not matched to a gene: 6. CDR1 is SQVTM and CDR2 is ANQGSEA in the germline V gene. The CDR3 has 13 amino acids. The CDR3 DNA sequence: TGCAGCGTCAGCCCAGGGGGGAACTATGGCTACACCTTC. Translating gives CSVSPGGNYGYTF.

The chain recombines TRBV30 with TRBJ2-2, with D unresolved. The germline V gene has CDR1 GTSNPN and CDR2 SVGIG (reference sequence). The germline V and J ends were trimmed by 4 bases and 4 bases, with 10 bases remaining between them. The CDR3 covers 13 residues. The CDR3 DNA reads TGTGCCTGGAACCCCGGGTTCACCGGGGAGCTGTTTTTT. It is translated as CAWNPGFTGELFF.

The V and J genes are TRBV6-1 and TRBJ2-3; D remains ambiguous. Between the trimmed V and J ends, which lost 7 bases and 5 bases, there was a span of 10 bases. This CDR3 is built from 12 residues. Germline CDR1 reads MNHNS; CDR2 reads SASEGT. CDR3 DNA: TGTGCCAGCACTGGGTCAGGAGATACGCAGTATTTT. This codes for CASTGSGDTQYF.

The sample holds a few counts of this clone. This chain joins TRBV7-3 and TRBJ2-3, with TRBD2 identical over 11 bases. This CDR3 contains 17 residues. After removal of 5 bases from V and 4 bases from J, the junction contained 11 bases not matched to a gene. CDR1 is SGHTA, CDR2 FQGTGA, per germline. CDR3 coding DNA: TGTGCCAGCAGCCTCAACGGCCTAGCGGGAGGTGCAGATACGCAGTATTTT. This codes for CASSLNGLAGGADTQYF.

CDR3 in DNA: TGTGCCAGCAGCCGCTCCCCCGGCGGGTTTGGGTACGAGCAGTACTTC. Amino acid sequence: CASSRSPGGFGYEQYF. The gene calls are TRBV13 and TRBJ2-7; possibly TRBD2 for D (5 bases). Between the trimmed V and J ends, which lost 5 bases and 4 bases, there was a span of 21 bases. The V gene's germline CDR1 is PRHDT and CDR2 FYEKMQ (reference sequence). The CDR3 runs 16 residues.

The chain joins TRBV6-6 to TRBJ2-2, with 7 bases matching TRBD1. Germline V gene lookup returns CDR1 MNHNY and CDR2 SVGAGI (reference sequence). CDR3 size: 14 residues. The V gene end was trimmed by 6 bases and the J gene end by 4 bases; junction bases not matched to a gene: 5. Written as DNA, the CDR3 is TGTGCCAGCAGAACCGGGACAGCCACCGGGGAGCTGTTTTTT. Translation gives CASRTGTATGELFF.

This sequence joins TRBV7-9 and TRBJ2-3; no reliable D call. V was shortened by 7 bases and J by 1 base, with 12 bases between the two germline ends. The CDR3 has 14 residues. Germline lookup yields CDR1 SEHNR and CDR2 FQNEAQ (reference sequence). The CDR3 here is CASTPILGTDTQYF. DNA for the CDR3: TGTGCCAGCACCCCTATCCTAGGCACAGATACGCAGTATTTT.

This clone appeared a few times. The rearrangement links TRBV30 to TRBJ2-1; D gene unclear. The V and J ends lost 0 bases and 4 bases respectively, with 4 bases between them. This CDR3 is built from 12 residues. Per germline, CDR1 GTSNPN and CDR2 SVGIG (reference sequence). For the CDR3, the DNA is TGTGCCTGGAGTGTACAGTACAATGAGCAGTTCTTC. Translating gives CAWSVQYNEQFF.

This clone was recorded a few times. This chain links TRBV28 with TRBJ2-7; 10 bases align to TRBD2. Germline-derived CDR1 and CDR2 are MDHEN and SYDVKM. J was trimmed by 3 bases and V by 6 bases; bases with no gene match: 8. The CDR3 length is 15 residues. In nucleotides, the CDR3 is TGTGCCAGCAGCCCTGCTAGCGGGAGAATCTACGAGCAGTACTTC. Translated, it gives CASSPASGRIYEQYF.

The chain employs TRBV28 and TRBJ2-1; D may be TRBD2 (5 bases). Deletions cut 2 bases from V and 6 bases from J, with 14 bases between. This CDR3 spans 15 amino acids. Germline CDR1 MDHEN, CDR2 SYDVKM. The CDR3 loop is CASSLTGIVRNEQFF. As DNA, the CDR3 is TGTGCCAGCAGTTTAACGGGAATTGTACGCAATGAGCAGTTCTTC.